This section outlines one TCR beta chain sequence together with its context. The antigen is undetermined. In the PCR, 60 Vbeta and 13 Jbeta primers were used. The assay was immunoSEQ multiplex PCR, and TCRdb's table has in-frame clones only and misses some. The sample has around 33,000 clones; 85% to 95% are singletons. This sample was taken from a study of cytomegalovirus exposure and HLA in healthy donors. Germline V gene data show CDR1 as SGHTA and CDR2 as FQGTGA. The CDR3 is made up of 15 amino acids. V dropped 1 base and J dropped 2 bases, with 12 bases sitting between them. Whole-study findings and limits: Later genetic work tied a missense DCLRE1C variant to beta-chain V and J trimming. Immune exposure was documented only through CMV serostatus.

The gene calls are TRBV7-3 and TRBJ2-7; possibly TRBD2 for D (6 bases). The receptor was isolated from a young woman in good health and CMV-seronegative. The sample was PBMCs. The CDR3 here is CASSLMGGPPYEQYF. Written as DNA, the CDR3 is TGTGCCAGCAGCTTAATGGGGGGACCGCCCTACGAGCAGTACTTC.